The rows below give T cell receptor beta chains drawn from one sample of a study of cytomegalovirus exposure and HLA in healthy donors. Sequencing used immunoSEQ multiplex PCR; TCRdb keeps in-frame clones, though not all of them. The data show 150,000 to 200,000 clones, with 73% seen just once and around 5% held by the top ten. The specimen was PBMCs. The source is a woman aged 18-35 years in good health and CMV-seropositive. Both conserved end residues are part of each CDR3. The D gene is left open where the match is weak. Clone size is stated in some rows and not others, as once, few, many or a class when expanded.

V gene,J gene,clone size,D gene,CDR3 protein,CDR3 DNA
TRBV9,TRBJ2-3,NA,TRBD2,CASSPSFGGMSTDTQYF,TGTGCCAGCAGCCCCTCCTTCGGGGGGATGAGCACAGATACGCAGTATTTT
TRBV4-1,TRBJ1-2,NA,TRBD1,CASSQQDRSVYTF,TGCGCCAGCAGCCAGCAGGACAGGTCGGTCTACACCTTC
TRBV5-1,TRBJ2-1,once,TRBD1,CASSPGQGTDEQFF,TGCGCCAGCAGCCCGGGACAGGGAACCGATGAGCAGTTCTTC
TRBV29-1,TRBJ1-2,few,TRBD1,CSVEDLNVRTGGVGYTF,TGCAGCGTTGAAGATCTTAACGTGAGGACAGGTGGGGTCGGCTACACCTTC
TRBV19,TRBJ2-1,NA,TRBD2,CASSLRGATSGGADEQFF,TGTGCCAGTAGTCTTCGAGGGGCGACTAGCGGGGGGGCTGATGAGCAGTTCTTC
TRBV6-5,TRBJ1-2,NA,TRBD1,CASSIQGLAGYTF,TGTGCCAGCAGTATACAGGGGTTGGCTGGCTACACCTTC
TRBV28,TRBJ2-1,NA,NA,CASIPRGYRYNEQFF,TGTGCCAGCATCCCAAGGGGCTATAGGTACAATGAGCAGTTCTTC
TRBV13,TRBJ1-2,NA,NA,CASSSLRDIRNYGYTF,TGTGCCAGCAGCTCACTACGGGACATACGTAACTATGGCTACACCTTC
TRBV6-1,TRBJ2-5,NA,TRBD1,CASSGGTGRGETQYF,TGTGCCAGCAGTGGGGGGACAGGGAGGGGAGAGACCCAGTACTTC
TRBV7-9,TRBJ1-5,NA,NA,CASSLGQSNQPQHF,TGTGCCAGCAGCCTCGGACAGAGCAATCAGCCCCAGCATTTT
TRBV6-4,TRBJ2-3,NA,NA,CASSAYFEGSTDTQYF,TGTGCCAGCAGTGCCTATTTCGAGGGTTCAACAGATACGCAGTATTTT
TRBV6-5,TRBJ2-5,few,TRBD2,CASSYSAGTTEETQYF,TGTGCCAGCAGTTACTCGGCAGGGACTACAGAAGAGACCCAGTACTTC
TRBV5-4,TRBJ1-2,NA,NA,CASSHDRAGNYGYTF,TGTGCCAGCAGCCATGACAGAGCGGGGAACTATGGCTACACCTTC
TRBV10-3,TRBJ1-5,NA,TRBD1,CAIRDSQGANQPQHF,TGTGCCATCAGAGACTCCCAGGGGGCTAATCAGCCCCAGCATTTT
TRBV7-2,TRBJ2-3,NA,TRBD2,CASSLALAGGLDTQYF,TGTGCCAGCAGCTTAGCGTTAGCGGGGGGATTAGATACGCAGTATTTT
TRBV7-3,TRBJ1-3,NA,NA,CASSLFRTDDYSGNTIYF,TGTGCCAGCAGCTTATTCAGGACAGATGATTACTCTGGAAACACCATATATTTT
TRBV5-4,TRBJ1-5,NA,NA,CASSLGVYQPQHF,TGTGCCAGCAGCTTAGGGGTCTATCAGCCCCAGCATTTT
TRBV9,TRBJ1-1,NA,TRBD1,CASRRQGGSAEAFF,TGTGCCAGCAGGAGACAGGGGGGCTCGGCTGAAGCTTTCTTT
TRBV9,TRBJ2-3,NA,NA,CASSVVRGPGTDTQYF,TGTGCCAGCAGCGTAGTTAGAGGGCCGGGCACAGATACGCAGTATTTT
TRBV11-3,TRBJ1-1,NA,NA,CASSSGSLNTEAFF,TGTGCCAGCAGCTCCGGGAGTCTGAACACTGAAGCTTTCTTT
TRBV2,TRBJ1-1,NA,TRBD1,CASSASSTGGLNTEAFF,TGTGCCAGCAGTGCAAGTAGTACAGGGGGTTTGAACACTGAAGCTTTCTTT
TRBV28,TRBJ2-2,NA,TRBD1,CASSFLTGKRTGELFF,TGTGCCAGCAGTTTCCTGACAGGGAAGAGGACCGGGGAGCTGTTTTTT
TRBV30,TRBJ2-7,few,NA,CAWSADRTYEQYF,TGTGCCTGGAGTGCAGACAGAACCTACGAGCAGTACTTC
TRBV2,TRBJ2-7,NA,NA,CASSELRSSYEQYF,TGTGCCAGCAGTGAACTTCGGTCGTCTTACGAGCAGTACTTC
TRBV27,TRBJ2-7,NA,NA,CASSPLPPYEQYF,TGTGCCAGCAGTCCCCTCCCCCCATACGAGCAGTACTTC
TRBV6-5,TRBJ1-3,NA,NA,CASSYSLGESNTIYF,TGTGCCAGCAGTTACTCGCTCGGAGAAAGCAACACCATATATTTT
TRBV5-4,TRBJ2-3,NA,NA,CASSPNPSENTDTQYF,TGTGCCAGCAGCCCGAACCCTAGCGAGAACACAGATACGCAGTATTTT
TRBV6-5,TRBJ2-1,NA,TRBD2,CASSYSLAGTYNEQFF,TGTGCCAGCAGTTACTCACTAGCGGGTACTTACAATGAGCAGTTCTTC
TRBV2,TRBJ2-5,NA,NA,CASGSDSQETQYF,TGTGCCAGCGGATCCGACAGCCAAGAGACCCAGTACTTC
TRBV5-5,TRBJ1-4,NA,NA,CASSLAVATNEKLFF,TGTGCCAGCAGCTTGGCGGTAGCAACTAATGAAAAACTGTTTTTT
TRBV6-5,TRBJ2-4,NA,TRBD2,CASSYSGETKNIQYF,TGTGCCAGCAGTTATAGCGGGGAGACCAAAAACATTCAGTACTTC
TRBV2,TRBJ1-4,few,NA,CASSANGEGYEKLFF,TGTGCCAGCAGTGCTAATGGTGAGGGCTATGAAAAACTGTTTTTT
TRBV4-2,TRBJ2-5,NA,NA,CASSQGAETGGQETQYF,TGTGCCAGCAGCCAAGGCGCCGAGACAGGAGGCCAAGAGACCCAGTACTTC